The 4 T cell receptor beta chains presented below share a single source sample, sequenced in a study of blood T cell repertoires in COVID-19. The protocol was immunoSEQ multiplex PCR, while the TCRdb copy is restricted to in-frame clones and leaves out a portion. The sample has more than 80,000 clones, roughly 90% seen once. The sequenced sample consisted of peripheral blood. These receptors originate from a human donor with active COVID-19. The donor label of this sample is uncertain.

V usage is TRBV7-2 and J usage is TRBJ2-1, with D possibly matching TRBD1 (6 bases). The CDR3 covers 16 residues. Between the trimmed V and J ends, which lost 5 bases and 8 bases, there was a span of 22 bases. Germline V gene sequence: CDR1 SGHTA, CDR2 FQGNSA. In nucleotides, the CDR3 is TGTGCCAGCAGCCACCCAACAGGGTTTCTTCATGATGAGCAGTTCTTC. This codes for CASSHPTGFLHDEQFF.

The CDR3 sequence is CASSYMSGGNYEQYF. CDR3 in DNA: TGTGCCAGCAGTTATATGAGCGGGGGGAACTACGAGCAGTACTTC. The V gene is TRBV27, the J gene TRBJ2-7; 9 bases fit TRBD2. Per the germline V gene, CDR1 is MNHEY and CDR2 is SMNVEV (reference sequence). Germline trimming cut 4 bases from V and 3 bases from J; bases unmatched to any gene: 7. The CDR3 spans 15 residues.

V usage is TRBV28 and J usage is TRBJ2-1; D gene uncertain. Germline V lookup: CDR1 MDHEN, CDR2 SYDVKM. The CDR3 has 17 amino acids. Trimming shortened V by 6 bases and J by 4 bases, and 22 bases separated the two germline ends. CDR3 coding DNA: TGTGCCAGCAGCCAATTTTTAGACATGAAAGTTTACAATGAGCAGTTCTTC. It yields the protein CASSQFLDMKVYNEQFF.

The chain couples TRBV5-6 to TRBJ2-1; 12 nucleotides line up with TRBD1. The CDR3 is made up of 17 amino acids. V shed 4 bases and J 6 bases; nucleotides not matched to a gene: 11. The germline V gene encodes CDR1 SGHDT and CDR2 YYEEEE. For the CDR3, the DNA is TGTGCCAGCAGCGGGATGGGGGGACAGGGGGCTCTCAATGAGCAGTTCTTC. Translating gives CASSGMGGQGALNEQFF.